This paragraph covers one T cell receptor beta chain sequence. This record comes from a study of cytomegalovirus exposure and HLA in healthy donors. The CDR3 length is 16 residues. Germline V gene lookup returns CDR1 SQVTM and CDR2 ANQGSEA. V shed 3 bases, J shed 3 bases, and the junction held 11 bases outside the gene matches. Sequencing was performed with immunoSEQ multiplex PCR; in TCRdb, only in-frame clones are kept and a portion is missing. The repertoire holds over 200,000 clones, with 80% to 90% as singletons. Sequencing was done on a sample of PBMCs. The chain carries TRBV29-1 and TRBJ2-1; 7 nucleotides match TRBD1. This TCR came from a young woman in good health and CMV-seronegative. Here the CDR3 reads CSVESTGQGVYNEQFF. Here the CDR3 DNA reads TGCAGCGTTGAGTCGACGGGGCAGGGGGTCTACAATGAGCAGTTCTTC.